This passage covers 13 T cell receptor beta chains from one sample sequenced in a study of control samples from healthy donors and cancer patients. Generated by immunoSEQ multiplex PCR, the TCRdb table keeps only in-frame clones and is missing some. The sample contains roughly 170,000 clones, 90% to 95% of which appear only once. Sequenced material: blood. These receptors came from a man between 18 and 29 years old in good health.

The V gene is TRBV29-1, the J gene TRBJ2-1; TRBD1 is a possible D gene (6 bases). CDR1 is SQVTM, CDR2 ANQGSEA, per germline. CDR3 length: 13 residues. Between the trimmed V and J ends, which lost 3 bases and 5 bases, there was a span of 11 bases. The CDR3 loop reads CSVEGRGNNEQFF. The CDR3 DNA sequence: TGCAGCGTTGAGGGCAGGGGTAACAATGAGCAGTTCTTC.

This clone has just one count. CDR3 protein: CATSVISGQGTDTQYF. The CDR3 DNA sequence: TGTGCCACCAGTGTAATAAGCGGGCAGGGGACAGATACGCAGTATTTT. The chain links TRBV24-1 to TRBJ2-3; D possibly uses TRBD1 or TRBD2 (6 bases each). V was shortened by 5 bases and J by 3 bases, with 17 bases between the two germline ends. CDR3 size: 16 residues. Germline V lookup: CDR1 KGHDR, CDR2 SFDVKD.

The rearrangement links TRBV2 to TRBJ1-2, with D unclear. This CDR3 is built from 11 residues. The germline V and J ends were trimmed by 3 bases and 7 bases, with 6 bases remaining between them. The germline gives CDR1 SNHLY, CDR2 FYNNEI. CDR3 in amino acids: CASSDLSGYTF. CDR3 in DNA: TGTGCCAGCAGTGATCTCAGTGGCTACACCTTC. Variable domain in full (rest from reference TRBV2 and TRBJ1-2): EPEVTQTPSHQVTQMGQEVILRCVPISNHLYFYWYRQILGQKVEFLVSFYNNEISEKSEIFDDQFSVERPDGSNFTLKIRSTKLEDSAMYFCASSDLSGYTFGSGTRLTVV.

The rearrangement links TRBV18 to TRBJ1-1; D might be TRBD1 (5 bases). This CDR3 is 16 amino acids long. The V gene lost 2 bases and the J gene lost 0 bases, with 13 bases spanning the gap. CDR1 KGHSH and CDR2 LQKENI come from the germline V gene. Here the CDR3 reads CASSPNGGVLNTEAFF. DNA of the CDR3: TGTGCCAGCTCACCAAACGGGGGGGTGTTGAACACTGAAGCTTTCTTT.

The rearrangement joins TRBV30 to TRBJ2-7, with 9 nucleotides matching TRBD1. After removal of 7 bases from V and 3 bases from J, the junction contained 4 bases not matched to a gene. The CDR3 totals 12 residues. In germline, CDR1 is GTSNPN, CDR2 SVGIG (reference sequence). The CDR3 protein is CASKGQGYEQYF. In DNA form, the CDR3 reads TGTGCCTCCAAGGGACAGGGCTACGAGCAGTACTTC.

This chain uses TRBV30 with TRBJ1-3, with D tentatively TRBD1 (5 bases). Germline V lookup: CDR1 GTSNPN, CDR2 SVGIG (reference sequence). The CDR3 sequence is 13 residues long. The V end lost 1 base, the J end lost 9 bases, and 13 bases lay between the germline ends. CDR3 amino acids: CAWSGGDLGTIYF. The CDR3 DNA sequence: TGTGCCTGGAGTGGGGGCGACCTCGGCACCATATATTTT.

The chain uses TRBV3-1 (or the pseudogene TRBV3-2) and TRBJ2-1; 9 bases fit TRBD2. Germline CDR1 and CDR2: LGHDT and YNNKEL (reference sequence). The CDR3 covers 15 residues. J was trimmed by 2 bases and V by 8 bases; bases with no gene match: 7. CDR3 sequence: CASRRTSETYNEQFF. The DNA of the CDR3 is TGTGCCAGCCGGAGGACTAGCGAGACCTACAATGAGCAGTTCTTC.

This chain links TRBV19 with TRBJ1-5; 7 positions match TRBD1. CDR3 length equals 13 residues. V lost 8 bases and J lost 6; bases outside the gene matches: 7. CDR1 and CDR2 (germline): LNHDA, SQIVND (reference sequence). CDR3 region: CASGQGVTQPQHF. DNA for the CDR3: TGTGCCAGTGGCCAGGGGGTGACTCAGCCCCAGCATTTT.

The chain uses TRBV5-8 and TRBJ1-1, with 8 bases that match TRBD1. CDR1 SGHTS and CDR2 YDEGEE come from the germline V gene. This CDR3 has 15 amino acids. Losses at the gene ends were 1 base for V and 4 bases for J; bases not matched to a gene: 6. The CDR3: CASSLFRTGTTEAFF. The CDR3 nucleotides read TGTGCCAGCAGCTTGTTTAGGACAGGGACCACTGAAGCTTTCTTT. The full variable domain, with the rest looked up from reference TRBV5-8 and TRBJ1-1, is EAGVTQSPTHLIKTRGQQATLRCSPISGHTSVYWYQQALGLGLQFLLWYDEGEERNRGNFPPRFSGRQFPNYSSELNVNALELEDSALYLCASSLFRTGTTEAFFGQGTRLTVV.

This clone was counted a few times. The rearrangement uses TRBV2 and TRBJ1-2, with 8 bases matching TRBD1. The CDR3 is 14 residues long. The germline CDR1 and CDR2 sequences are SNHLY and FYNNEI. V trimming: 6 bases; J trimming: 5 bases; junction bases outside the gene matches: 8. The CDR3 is CASSVAGTGYGYTF. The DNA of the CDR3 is TGTGCCAGCAGCGTGGCCGGGACAGGTTATGGCTACACCTTC.

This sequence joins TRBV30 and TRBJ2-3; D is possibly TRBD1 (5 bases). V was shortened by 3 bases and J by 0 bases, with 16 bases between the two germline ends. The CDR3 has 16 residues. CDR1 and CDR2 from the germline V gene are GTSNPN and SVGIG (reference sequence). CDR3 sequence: CAWRTPWGVSTDTQYF. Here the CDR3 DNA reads TGTGCCTGGAGGACACCTTGGGGCGTTAGCACAGATACGCAGTATTTT.

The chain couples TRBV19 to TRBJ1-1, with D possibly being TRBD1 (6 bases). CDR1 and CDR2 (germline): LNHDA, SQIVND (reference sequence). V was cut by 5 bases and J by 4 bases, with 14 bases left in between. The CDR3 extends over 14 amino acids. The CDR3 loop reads CASSDTGMSTEAFF. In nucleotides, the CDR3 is TGTGCCAGTAGTGATACAGGGATGAGCACTGAAGCTTTCTTT.

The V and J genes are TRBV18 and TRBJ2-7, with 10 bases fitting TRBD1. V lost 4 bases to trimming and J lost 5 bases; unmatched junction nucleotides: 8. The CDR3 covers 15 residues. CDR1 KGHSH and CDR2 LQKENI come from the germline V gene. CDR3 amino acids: CASSRPGQGFNEQYF. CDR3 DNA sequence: TGTGCCAGCTCACGACCGGGACAGGGGTTTAACGAGCAGTACTTC.